The 32 T cell receptor beta chains presented below share a single source sample, sequenced in a study of T cells in Graves' hyperthyroidism and ophthalmopathy. It was RNA transcripts that yielded the amplified TCR beta CDR3 regions. The TCR CDR3 was amplified in a first-round RT-PCR using the HTBI primer set. TCRdb recomputed calls from the multiplex PCR reads with MiXCR, one row per CDR3 protein. This table holds approximately 560,000 distinct CDR3 sequences, roughly 14% found once. The sample was blood. The source of these receptors is a woman in her twenties or thirties with Graves' hyperthyroidism.

This clonotype showed up just a few times. This chain links TRBV18 with TRBJ2-1; 10 bases match TRBD2. Per germline, CDR1 KGHSH and CDR2 LQKENI. Unmatched junction bases numbered 6, after V lost 0 bases and J lost 7 bases. The CDR3 extends over 16 amino acids. The CDR3 region has the DNA TGTGCCAGCTCACCACCATGGACTAGCGGAATAAATGAGCAGTTCTTC. Its protein product is CASSPPWTSGINEQFF. The variable domain in full, with the rest retrieved from reference TRBV18 and TRBJ2-1, is NAGVMQNPRHLVRRRGQEARLRCSPMKGHSHVYWYRQLPEEGLKFMVYLQKENIIDESGMPKERFSAEFPKEGPSILRIQQVVRGDSAAYFCASSPPWTSGINEQFFGPGTRLTVL.

V gene TRBV10-3 combines with J gene TRBJ2-1, with 11 bases aligning to TRBD2. V trimming: 7 bases; J trimming: 0 bases; junction bases outside the gene matches: 8. In germline, CDR1 is ENHRY, CDR2 SYGVKD. CDR3 size: 17 residues. In DNA, the CDR3 is TGTGCCATCACCGGGACTAGCGGACAGAGCTCCTACAATGAGCAGTTCTTC. Amino acid sequence: CAITGTSGQSSYNEQFF.

At least ten counts were recorded for this clonotype. The chain recombines TRBV5-1 with TRBJ2-7, with 8 bases lining up with TRBD1. The CDR3 contains 16 residues. With V trimmed by 4 bases and J by 3 bases, 12 bases remained unmatched. The germline V gene has CDR1 SGHRS and CDR2 YFSETQ. The CDR3 DNA is TGCGCCAGCAGCACCTCCCCGACAGGGGTCCTCTACGAGCAGTACTTC. This translates into CASSTSPTGVLYEQYF.

In its sample, this clonotype was seen a few times. The chain links TRBV7-8 to TRBJ2-7; 9 bases are a match to TRBD1. In germline, CDR1 is SGHVS, CDR2 FQNEAQ. This CDR3 has 18 residues. V lost 5 bases, J lost 3 bases, and 17 bases stayed unmatched. CDR3 in DNA: TGTGCCAGCAGCCTCGGGGACAGGGTTATCCAACTTGACTACGAGCAGTACTTC. It is translated as CASSLGDRVIQLDYEQYF. Full variable domain (missing parts from reference TRBV7-8 and TRBJ2-7): GAGVSQSPRYKVAKRGQDVALRCDPISGHVSLFWYQQALGQGPEFLTYFQNEAQLDKSGLPSDRFFAERPEGSVSTLKIQRTQQEDSAVYLCASSLGDRVIQLDYEQYFGPGTRLTVT.

This clonotype showed up many times. The chain uses TRBV6-1 and TRBJ2-7; the D gene is possibly TRBD2 (5 bases). The CDR3 covers 15 residues. V was clipped by 6 bases and J by 3 bases, with 18 bases between them. Germline CDR1 MNHNS, CDR2 SASEGT. As DNA, the CDR3 is TGTGCCAGCAGCCAAAGGGAGTCCTGGATCTACGAGCAGTACTTC. It yields the protein CASSQRESWIYEQYF.

The chain recombines TRBV5-5 with TRBJ1-2, with D tentatively TRBD1 (5 bases). Deletions cut 4 bases from V and 4 bases from J, with 14 bases between. CDR1 and CDR2 from the germline V gene are SGHKS and YYEKEE (reference sequence). CDR3 length equals 14 residues. CDR3 bases: TGTGCCAGCAGCGTTGACAGACGTTTCTATGGCTACACCTTC. Protein product: CASSVDRRFYGYTF.

This clonotype showed up just a few times. The V call is TRBV6-2 or TRBV6-3, the J call TRBJ1-4; possible D gene TRBD1, 5 bases. CDR1 and CDR2 from the germline V gene are MNHEY and SVGEGT. The CDR3 sequence is 20 residues long. V lost 5 bases and J 0 bases, leaving 25 bases between the germline ends. CDR3 bases: TGTGCCAGCAGTACCCACGAAGACCGGGACGGGGACCCAACTAATGAAAAACTGTTTTTT. This codes for CASSTHEDRDGDPTNEKLFF.

In this sample, this clonotype turned up a few times. A much bigger clone sits one base away, suggesting this may be a read error. The chain joins TRBV2 to TRBJ1-2; D unresolved. Looked up from germline, CDR1 is SNHLY and CDR2 is FYNNEI. This CDR3 has 13 residues. CDR3 nucleotides: TGTACCATCCAGTCCCTTAGGGACTATGGCTACACCTTC. Encoded protein: CTIQSLRDYGYTF.

In its sample, this clonotype was seen a few times. The chain carries TRBV19 and TRBJ2-2; 8 nucleotides match TRBD1. Trimming cost V 5 bases and J 2 bases; bases outside gene matches: 7. The CDR3 spans 16 residues. Germline loops: CDR1 LNHDA, CDR2 SQIVND (reference sequence). The CDR3 DNA is TGTGCCAGTAGTCCCGGACAGGGAGGTAACACCGGGGAGCTGTTTTTT. Its protein product is CASSPGQGGNTGELFF.

For this clonotype: A much larger clone sits a single nucleotide away, making a read error possible. The chain combines TRBV6-5 with TRBJ2-7; 7 bases agree with TRBD1. Germline V gene sequence: CDR1 MNHEY, CDR2 SVGAGI. The CDR3 totals 16 residues. The CDR3 DNA reads as TGTGCCTGCAGTTACTCGCACGGACAGGCGAGCTACGAGCAGTACTTC. This sequence encodes CACSYSHGQASYEQYF.

There are many counts of this clonotype. The V call is TRBV20-1, the J call TRBJ2-3; D is possibly TRBD2 (5 bases). Germline CDR1 DFQATT, CDR2 SNEGSKA (reference sequence). This CDR3 region has 15 residues. Trimming removed 0 bases from V and 1 base from J, with 11 bases in between. This CDR3 reads CSARDSQEGTDTQYF. The CDR3 bases are TGCAGTGCTAGAGATTCCCAGGAGGGCACAGATACGCAGTATTTT.

In its sample, this clonotype was seen a few times. The rearrangement links TRBV4-3 to TRBJ2-7, with 12 bases that match TRBD2. CDR3 size: 16 residues. The V segment lost 0 bases and the J segment 7 bases; nucleotides outside the gene matches: 7. Per the germline V gene, CDR1 is LGHNA and CDR2 is YSLEER. The CDR3 DNA sequence: TGCGCCAGCAGCCAAGATATAGGACTAGCGGGATGGGAGCAGTACTTC. It codes for CASSQDIGLAGWEQYF.

This clonotype was counted at least ten times. The chain combines TRBV6-2 or TRBV6-3 with TRBJ2-3; 10 bases map to TRBD2. The V and J ends lost 2 bases and 3 bases, in that order; junction bases with no gene match: 5. The CDR3 has 16 amino acids. Per germline, CDR1 MNHEY and CDR2 SVGEGT. Here the CDR3 DNA reads TGTGCCAGCAGTTACGGGCTAGCGGGAGCTACAGATACGCAGTATTTT. This sequence encodes CASSYGLAGATDTQYF.

This rearrangement joins TRBV19 to TRBJ1-2, with 7 positions matching TRBD1. Germline-derived CDR1 and CDR2 are LNHDA and SQIVND (reference sequence). The CDR3 contains 15 residues. V shed 9 bases and J 4 bases; nucleotides not matched to a gene: 14. In nucleotides, the CDR3 is TGTGCCAGCGTCCGGGTGACAGGGATGGGCTATGGCTACACCTTC. The encoded protein is CASVRVTGMGYGYTF. Full variable domain (remainder filled in from reference TRBV19 and TRBJ1-2): DGGITQSPKYLFRKEGQNVTLSCEQNLNHDAMYWYRQDPGQGLRLIYYSQIVNDFQKGDIAEGYSVSREKKESFPLTVTSAQKNPTAFYLCASVRVTGMGYGYTFGSGTRLTVV.

The rearrangement links TRBV6-1 to TRBJ1-5, with 10 nucleotides matching TRBD1. The germline gives CDR1 MNHNS, CDR2 SASEGT. Trimming cost V 5 bases and J 6 bases; bases outside gene matches: 16. CDR3 length: 18 residues. CDR3 residues: CASSYANWDRGDGQPQHF. CDR3 DNA: TGTGCCAGCAGTTACGCCAACTGGGACAGGGGAGACGGTCAGCCCCAGCATTTT.

The chain combines TRBV19 with TRBJ2-1; possibly TRBD2 for D (5 bases). This CDR3 region has 11 residues. In germline, CDR1 is LNHDA, CDR2 SQIVND (reference sequence). V gave up 7 bases and J gave up 9 bases, with 10 bases separating them. In nucleotides, the CDR3 is TGTGCCAGTAATAGCCGGGGTGAGCAGTTCTTC. This encodes CASNSRGEQFF.

In this sample, this clonotype turned up a few times. The J gene is TRBJ1-1, the V gene TRBV5-4; 8 nucleotides line up with TRBD1. The junction had 10 bases not matched to a gene; V was cut back by 3 bases and J by 6 bases. Germline V gives CDR1 SGHNT, CDR2 YYREEE (reference sequence). CDR3 size: 15 residues. DNA for the CDR3: TGTGCCAGCAGCTCAAATGGACAGGGCCAACCTGAAGCTTTCTTT. Its translation: CASSSNGQGQPEAFF.

The rearrangement joins TRBV12-3 or TRBV12-4 to TRBJ2-7, with 7 bases that match TRBD1. This CDR3 contains 15 residues. J lost 0 bases, V lost 5 bases, and 7 bases had no gene match. The CDR3 nucleotides read TGTGCCAGCAGTGCAGCACAGGGGAACTCCTACGAGCAGTACTTC. Encoded protein: CASSAAQGNSYEQYF.

This chain joins TRBV20-1 and TRBJ2-5; 9 positions match TRBD1. CDR3 length equals 16 residues. CDR1 and CDR2 from the germline V gene are DFQATT and SNEGSKA (reference sequence). V shed 6 bases, J shed 2 bases, and the junction held 13 bases outside the gene matches. The CDR3 reads CSAGNPGQGTQETQYF. Written as DNA, the CDR3 is TGCAGTGCAGGGAACCCTGGACAGGGGACGCAAGAGACCCAGTACTTC.

To note about this clonotype: A much larger clone is a single base away; this may be a read error. The genes are TRBV19 and TRBJ1-2, with 9 positions matching TRBD1. The V gene's germline CDR1 is LNHDA and CDR2 SQIVND (reference sequence). The V and J ends lost 10 bases and 3 bases, in that order; junction bases with no gene match: 12. The CDR3 has 15 amino acids. Here the CDR3 DNA reads TGTGCCAATATCCCAACAGGGGGCTTGGACTATGGCTACACCTTC. This codes for CANIPTGGLDYGYTF.

The chain is built from TRBV20-1 and TRBJ2-2; 7 nucleotides match TRBD1. The CDR3 extends over 15 amino acids. Germline assignment: CDR1 DFQATT and CDR2 SNEGSKA (reference sequence). The V segment lost 3 bases and the J segment 6 bases; nucleotides outside the gene matches: 10. The CDR3 region is CSARSQETGSGELFF. DNA for the CDR3: TGCAGTGCTAGGTCTCAAGAGACAGGGTCCGGGGAGCTGTTTTTT.

As concerns this clonotype: The junction does not match germline at one end; this may be a read error. CDR3 sequence reads: CASSPGRDSHEQYF. Here the CDR3 DNA reads TGTGCCAGCTCACCCGGCAGGGACTCCCACGAGCAGTACTTC. This chain joins TRBV18 and TRBJ2-7; TRBD2 is a possible D gene (6 bases). The CDR3 covers 14 residues. Per the germline V gene, CDR1 is KGHSH and CDR2 is LQKENI.

In its sample, this clonotype was seen many times. V gene TRBV15 combines with J gene TRBJ2-7; 10 nucleotides match TRBD1. With 3 bases clipped from V and 9 bases from J, the junction kept 14 bases outside the gene matches. The CDR3 extends over 16 amino acids. In germline, CDR1 is LNHNV, CDR2 YYDKDF (reference sequence). The CDR3 is CATSRGTGVLLLAQYF. CDR3 DNA sequence: TGTGCCACCAGCAGGGGGACAGGGGTTCTTCTTTTGGCGCAGTACTTC. Full variable domain (rest looked up from reference TRBV15 and TRBJ2-7): DAMVIQNPRYQVTQFGKPVTLSCSQTLNHNVMYWYQQKSSQAPKLLFHYYDKDFNNEADTPDNFQSRRPNTSFCFLDIRSPGLGDTAMYLCATSRGTGVLLLAQYFGPGTRLTVT.

This clonotype occurred many times. V gene TRBV9 combines with J gene TRBJ1-1; no reliable D call. CDR1 SGDLS and CDR2 YYNGEE come from the germline V gene. The CDR3 is 13 amino acids. The V end was cut by 4 bases, the J end by 0 bases, with 7 bases between. This CDR3 is CASSRTVNTEAFF. CDR3 bases: TGTGCCAGCAGCCGGACGGTGAACACTGAAGCTTTCTTT.

The chain combines TRBV6-1 with TRBJ1-6, with D uncertain. This CDR3 contains 13 residues. Germline CDR1 and CDR2: MNHNS and SASEGT. V lost 7 bases and J 9 bases, leaving 13 bases between the germline ends. DNA of the CDR3: TGTGCCAGCACCCAGGATTGGAGTTCACCCCTCCACTTT. Its translation is CASTQDWSSPLHF.

This clonotype was seen ten or more times. Here the CDR3 reads CSVGGLAEYNEQFF. DNA of the CDR3: TGCAGCGTTGGGGGTCTAGCGGAGTACAATGAGCAGTTCTTC. The chain combines TRBV29-1 with TRBJ2-1, with 7 bases that match TRBD2. Trimming took 4 bases from V and 4 from J; bases not matched to a gene: 7. CDR1 is SQVTM and CDR2 is ANQGSEA in the germline V gene. The CDR3 is 14 residues long.

Many counts were recorded for this clonotype. The chain recombines TRBV7-8 with TRBJ2-1, with D unclear. The CDR3 covers 17 residues. Germline values: CDR1 SGHVS, CDR2 FQNEAQ. V dropped 1 base and J dropped 0 bases, with 13 bases sitting between them. CDR3 sequence reads: CASSLEAAASSYNEQFF. Written as DNA, the CDR3 is TGTGCCAGCAGCTTAGAGGCGGCGGCTAGCTCCTACAATGAGCAGTTCTTC.

The V gene is TRBV3-1, the J gene TRBJ1-6, with TRBD1 as a possible D gene (6 bases). Germline V gives CDR1 LGHDT, CDR2 YNNKEL (reference sequence). This CDR3 region has 15 residues. Trimming cost V 4 bases and J 9 bases, with 16 bases left between them. Here the CDR3 DNA reads TGTGCCAGCAGCCTAAGCCACAGGGCTAGTTCACCCCTCCACTTT. Residues: CASSLSHRASSPLHF.

This clonotype was recorded at least ten times. The chain has TRBV7-2 and TRBJ2-1; possibly TRBD1 for D (5 bases). This CDR3 is 16 amino acids long. Trimming took 1 base from V and 10 from J, leaving 20 bases between them. CDR1 and CDR2 from the germline V gene are SGHTA and FQGNSA. CDR3 sequence reads: CASSLGFGVGQGEQFF. CDR3 DNA: TGTGCCAGCAGCTTAGGGTTCGGCGTTGGACAAGGGGAGCAGTTCTTC.

At least ten counts were recorded for this clonotype. This rearrangement joins TRBV30 to TRBJ2-2; 7 bases align to TRBD1. Germline CDR1 and CDR2: GTSNPN and SVGIG (reference sequence). The V gene end was trimmed by 0 bases and the J gene end by 8 bases; junction bases not matched to a gene: 3. The CDR3 length is 13 residues. The CDR3: CAWSVQGMGELFF. The CDR3 DNA is TGTGCCTGGAGTGTACAGGGGATGGGGGAGCTGTTTTTT.

This clonotype was recorded at least ten times. This chain uses TRBV6-1 with TRBJ2-1; a possible D gene is TRBD2 (5 bases). With 0 bases removed from V and 0 bases from J, the gap between germline ends came to 6 bases. The CDR3 is 15 amino acids. Germline values: CDR1 MNHNS, CDR2 SASEGT. The CDR3 protein is CASSEAGNSYNEQFF. As DNA, the CDR3 is TGTGCCAGCAGTGAAGCCGGGAACTCCTACAATGAGCAGTTCTTC.

This chain joins TRBV6-1 and TRBJ2-3; 8 bases fit TRBD2. V trimming: 11 bases; J trimming: 4 bases; junction bases outside the gene matches: 8. The CDR3 is 13 residues long. CDR1 MNHNS and CDR2 SASEGT come from the germline V gene. DNA for the CDR3: TGTGCCGCGAGAGCGGGAGTGCCAGATACGCAGTATTTT. Residues: CAARAGVPDTQYF.